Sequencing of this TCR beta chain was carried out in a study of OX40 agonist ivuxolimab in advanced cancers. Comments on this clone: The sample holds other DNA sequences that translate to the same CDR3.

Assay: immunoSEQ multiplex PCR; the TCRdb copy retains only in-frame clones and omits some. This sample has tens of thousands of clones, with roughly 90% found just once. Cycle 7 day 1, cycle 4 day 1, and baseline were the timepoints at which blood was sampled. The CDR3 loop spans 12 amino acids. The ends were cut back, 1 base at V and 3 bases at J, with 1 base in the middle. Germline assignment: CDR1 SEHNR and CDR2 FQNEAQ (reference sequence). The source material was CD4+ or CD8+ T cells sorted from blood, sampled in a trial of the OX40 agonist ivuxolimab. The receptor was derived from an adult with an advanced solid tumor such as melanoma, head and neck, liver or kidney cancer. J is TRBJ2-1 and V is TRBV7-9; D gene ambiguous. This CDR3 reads CASSLGYNEQFF. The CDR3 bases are TGTGCCAGCAGCTTAGGCTACAATGAGCAGTTCTTC.